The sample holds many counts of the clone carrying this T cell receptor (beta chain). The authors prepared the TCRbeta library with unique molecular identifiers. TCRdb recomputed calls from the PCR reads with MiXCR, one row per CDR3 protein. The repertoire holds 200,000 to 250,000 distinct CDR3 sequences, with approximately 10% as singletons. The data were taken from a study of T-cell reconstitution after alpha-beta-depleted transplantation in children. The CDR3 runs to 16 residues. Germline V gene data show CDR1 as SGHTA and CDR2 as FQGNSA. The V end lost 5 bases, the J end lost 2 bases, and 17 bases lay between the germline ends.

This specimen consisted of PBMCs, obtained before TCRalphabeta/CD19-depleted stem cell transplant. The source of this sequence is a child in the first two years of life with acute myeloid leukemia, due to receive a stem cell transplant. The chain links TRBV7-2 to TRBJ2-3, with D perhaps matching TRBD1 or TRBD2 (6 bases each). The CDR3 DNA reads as TGTGCCAGCAGCCCCAGGCCTAGGGGGGACACAGATACGCAGTATTTT. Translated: CASSPRPRGDTDTQYF. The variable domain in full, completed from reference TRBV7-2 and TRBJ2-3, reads GAGVSQSPSNKVTEKGKDVELRCDPISGHTALYWYRQSLGQGLEFLIYFQGNSAPDKSGLPSDRFSAERTGGSVSTLTIQRTQQEDSAVYLCASSPRPRGDTDTQYFGPGTRLTVL.